Listed below are T cell receptor beta chains from one sample, sequenced in a study of blood T cells in healthy people across ages. Each CDR3 protein is one row after TCRdb ran MiXCR on the 5' RACE reads. The sample has 800,000 to 900,000 distinct CDR3 sequences, less than 80% seen once. The source material was blood. These receptors were collected from a young man in good health. Both conserved end residues are part of each CDR3. Fields, in order: J gene, clone size, V gene, D gene, CDR3 DNA, CDR3 protein. A D gene is named only where the DNA matches it firmly. Expanded clones get a size class; other rows say once, few or many, or leave the size out.

j_call: TRBJ2-7
clone_size: NA
v_call: TRBV29-1
d_call: NA
cdr3_nt: TGCAGCGTTAGGGGCACCGGAGGGGCCTACGAGCAGTACTTC
cdr3_aa: CSVRGTGGAYEQYF

j_call: TRBJ1-5
clone_size: NA
v_call: TRBV10-3
d_call: NA
cdr3_nt: TGTGCCATCAGTGAGTTCTTGATTCCAGGGGCAGGTCAGCCCCAGCATTTT
cdr3_aa: CAISEFLIPGAGQPQHF

j_call: TRBJ2-7
clone_size: NA
v_call: TRBV9
d_call: TRBD1
cdr3_nt: TGTGCCAGCAGCGTAGAAAGGGACAGGGCGACCTACGAGCAGTACTTC
cdr3_aa: CASSVERDRATYEQYF

j_call: TRBJ2-3
clone_size: NA
v_call: TRBV15
d_call: NA
cdr3_nt: TGTGCCACCAGTCTAGACCCTACAGATACGCGGTATTTT
cdr3_aa: CATSLDPTDTRYF

j_call: TRBJ1-1
clone_size: NA
v_call: TRBV2
d_call: NA
cdr3_nt: TGTGCCAGCACCGAATCTCGGGCTTATGAAGCTTTCTTT
cdr3_aa: CASTESRAYEAFF

j_call: TRBJ2-7
clone_size: few
v_call: TRBV4-2
d_call: NA
cdr3_nt: TGTGCCAGCAGCCAAGATGTCCGGGTCTCCTACGAGCAGTACTTC
cdr3_aa: CASSQDVRVSYEQYF

j_call: TRBJ2-1
clone_size: NA
v_call: TRBV6-1
d_call: NA
cdr3_nt: TGTGCCAGCAGTGCCGGGCTCCCCCATTACTACAATGAGCAGTTCTTC
cdr3_aa: CASSAGLPHYYNEQFF

j_call: TRBJ2-4
clone_size: NA
v_call: TRBV13
d_call: TRBD1
cdr3_nt: TGTGCCAGCAGCGGCTCACAGGGGGCTGGCATTCAGTACTTC
cdr3_aa: CASSGSQGAGIQYF

j_call: TRBJ1-5
clone_size: NA
v_call: TRBV12-3/TRBV12-4
d_call: TRBD1
cdr3_nt: TGTGCCAGCAGCAAAACGGGACAGGCATCATCGCCCCAGCATTTT
cdr3_aa: CASSKTGQASSPQHF

j_call: TRBJ2-2
clone_size: NA
v_call: TRBV28
d_call: NA
cdr3_nt: TGTGCCAGCAGTGCCGACACGAGATACACCGGGGAGCTGTTTTTT
cdr3_aa: CASSADTRYTGELFF

j_call: TRBJ1-1
clone_size: NA
v_call: TRBV7-6
d_call: NA
cdr3_nt: TGTGCCAGCAGCTTTGGGACGGATAACACTGAAGCTTTCTTT
cdr3_aa: CASSFGTDNTEAFF

j_call: TRBJ1-2
clone_size: NA
v_call: TRBV28
d_call: NA
cdr3_nt: TGTGCCAGCAGTTTACAACACCGGGAGCCCTATGGCTACACCTTC
cdr3_aa: CASSLQHREPYGYTF

j_call: TRBJ1-1
clone_size: NA
v_call: TRBV7-2
d_call: NA
cdr3_nt: TGTGCCAGCAGCCTGGACGTTCGAAGGGGGGCTTTCTTT
cdr3_aa: CASSLDVRRGAFF

j_call: TRBJ1-2
clone_size: NA
v_call: TRBV12-3/TRBV12-4
d_call: NA
cdr3_nt: TGTGCCAGCAGCAGCCCTGGGAGTTTAGCTAACTATGGCTACACCTTC
cdr3_aa: CASSSPGSLANYGYTF

j_call: TRBJ2-1
clone_size: NA
v_call: TRBV6-2/TRBV6-3
d_call: NA
cdr3_nt: TGTGCCAGCAGTTACTCGATCCGGAATGAGCAGTTCTTC
cdr3_aa: CASSYSIRNEQFF

j_call: TRBJ2-2
clone_size: NA
v_call: TRBV3-1
d_call: TRBD1
cdr3_nt: TGTGCCAGCAGCCAACACAGGGGTACCGGGGAGCTGTTTTTT
cdr3_aa: CASSQHRGTGELFF

j_call: TRBJ1-2
clone_size: NA
v_call: TRBV14
d_call: NA
cdr3_nt: TGTGCCAGCAGTCAAGATTACAGCGTCTATGGCTACACCTTC
cdr3_aa: CASSQDYSVYGYTF

j_call: TRBJ2-3
clone_size: once
v_call: TRBV10-3
d_call: NA
cdr3_nt: TGTGCCATCAGTGACAGGGCTAGCACAGATACGCAGTATTTT
cdr3_aa: CAISDRASTDTQYF

j_call: TRBJ2-5
clone_size: NA
v_call: TRBV29-1
d_call: TRBD2
cdr3_nt: TGCAGCTCTTGGACTAGTTTCTCAGAGACCCAGTACTTC
cdr3_aa: CSSWTSFSETQYF

j_call: TRBJ1-5
clone_size: NA
v_call: TRBV12-3/TRBV12-4
d_call: NA
cdr3_nt: TGTGCCAGCAGTTTTTCTGTTAGCAATCAGCCCCAGCATTTT
cdr3_aa: CASSFSVSNQPQHF

j_call: TRBJ2-3
clone_size: NA
v_call: TRBV20-1
d_call: NA
cdr3_nt: TGCAGTGCTAGCCCGACAGTCTCCTACCTAGATACGCAGTATTTT
cdr3_aa: CSASPTVSYLDTQYF

j_call: TRBJ1-2
clone_size: NA
v_call: TRBV10-3
d_call: NA
cdr3_nt: TGTGCCTCCTCTATGGGGGCGCCTGGCTACACCTTC
cdr3_aa: CASSMGAPGYTF

j_call: TRBJ1-5
clone_size: NA
v_call: TRBV6-6
d_call: NA
cdr3_nt: TGTGCCAGCAGTCCGGACAGTTATCAGCCCCAGCATTTT
cdr3_aa: CASSPDSYQPQHF

j_call: TRBJ2-1
clone_size: NA
v_call: TRBV5-6
d_call: TRBD2
cdr3_nt: TGTGCCAGCAGCTTTAGCGGGGGGCCGGGTCATGAGCAGTTCTTC
cdr3_aa: CASSFSGGPGHEQFF

j_call: TRBJ2-1
clone_size: NA
v_call: TRBV14
d_call: NA
cdr3_nt: TGTGCCAGCAGCCAAGATATGTGGTTGTTGGGGAATGAGCAGTTCTTC
cdr3_aa: CASSQDMWLLGNEQFF

j_call: TRBJ2-2
clone_size: NA
v_call: TRBV10-3
d_call: NA
cdr3_nt: TGTGCCTCAAAAACAGGGACGAACACCGGGGAGCTGTTTTTT
cdr3_aa: CASKTGTNTGELFF

j_call: TRBJ1-4
clone_size: NA
v_call: TRBV7-9
d_call: NA
cdr3_nt: TGTGCCAGCAGCTTAGGCACCGACAGATTTATCATCACAACTAATGAAAAACTGTTTTTT
cdr3_aa: CASSLGTDRFIITTNEKLFF

j_call: TRBJ2-7
clone_size: few
v_call: TRBV27
d_call: NA
cdr3_nt: TGTGCCAGCAGTTTATTTTCAGGGTCTTCCTACGAGCAGTACTTC
cdr3_aa: CASSLFSGSSYEQYF

j_call: TRBJ2-4
clone_size: NA
v_call: TRBV4-1
d_call: NA
cdr3_nt: TGCGCCAGCAGCCAATGGGACGCGAGACCAAGAGGCATTCAGTACTTC
cdr3_aa: CASSQWDARPRGIQYF

j_call: TRBJ2-5
clone_size: NA
v_call: TRBV7-9
d_call: NA
cdr3_nt: TGTGCCAGCCTTTTGGGGATCGAGGCCCACGACCAAGAGACCCAGTACTTC
cdr3_aa: CASLLGIEAHDQETQYF

j_call: TRBJ1-1
clone_size: NA
v_call: TRBV9
d_call: TRBD1
cdr3_nt: TGTGCCAGCAGCGCGTCCCATGGGACAGGGATCAACACTGAAGCTTTCTTT
cdr3_aa: CASSASHGTGINTEAFF

j_call: TRBJ2-7
clone_size: NA
v_call: TRBV3-1
d_call: NA
cdr3_nt: TGTGCCAGCAGCCCCGGGACTCCCCACTCCTACGAGCAGTACTTC
cdr3_aa: CASSPGTPHSYEQYF

j_call: TRBJ2-5
clone_size: NA
v_call: TRBV3-1
d_call: NA
cdr3_nt: TGTGCCAGCAGTCCGGACACGGGGGAGACCCAGTACTTC
cdr3_aa: CASSPDTGETQYF

j_call: TRBJ2-1
clone_size: NA
v_call: TRBV29-1
d_call: TRBD1
cdr3_nt: TGCAGCGTCCCCTCGGGGGGACAGGGAAATGAGCAGTTCTTC
cdr3_aa: CSVPSGGQGNEQFF

j_call: TRBJ1-1
clone_size: NA
v_call: TRBV20-1
d_call: NA
cdr3_nt: TGCAGTGCTAGAGTCCCCACCGGGACTGAAGCTTTCTTT
cdr3_aa: CSARVPTGTEAFF

j_call: TRBJ1-1
clone_size: NA
v_call: TRBV6-6
d_call: NA
cdr3_nt: TGTGCCAGCAGTACCGAGGGGGTGGGAGCTTTCTTT
cdr3_aa: CASSTEGVGAFF

j_call: TRBJ2-1
clone_size: NA
v_call: TRBV20-1
d_call: NA
cdr3_nt: TGCAGTGCTAGGAACTCCGGGACCACCTACAATGAGCAGTTCTTC
cdr3_aa: CSARNSGTTYNEQFF

j_call: TRBJ2-1
clone_size: NA
v_call: TRBV12-3/TRBV12-4
d_call: TRBD2
cdr3_nt: TGTGCCAGCAGCCAACTAGCGGGGGGAAGCTCCTACAATGAGCAGTTCTTC
cdr3_aa: CASSQLAGGSSYNEQFF

j_call: TRBJ2-7
clone_size: few
v_call: TRBV20-1
d_call: TRBD1
cdr3_nt: TGCAGTGCTAGCAGACAGGGCCCATCCTACGAGCAGTACTTC
cdr3_aa: CSASRQGPSYEQYF

j_call: TRBJ2-7
clone_size: NA
v_call: TRBV27
d_call: NA
cdr3_nt: TGTGCCAGCAGTTCCCTGACTCCAGACTTCTTACCCTACGACGGGCAGTACTTC
cdr3_aa: CASSSLTPDFLPYDGQYF

j_call: TRBJ2-1
clone_size: once
v_call: TRBV7-2
d_call: NA
cdr3_nt: TGTGCCAGCAGCGAGGGCACCTCGCGAGCGCAGGGAGAGCAGTTCTTC
cdr3_aa: CASSEGTSRAQGEQFF

j_call: TRBJ2-1
clone_size: NA
v_call: TRBV4-3
d_call: TRBD2
cdr3_nt: TGCGCCAGCAGCCAAGACCGACTAGCGGTGTACAATGAGCAGTTCTTC
cdr3_aa: CASSQDRLAVYNEQFF

j_call: TRBJ1-2
clone_size: NA
v_call: TRBV3-1
d_call: NA
cdr3_nt: TGTGCCAGCAGCCCCCCGACCGCCACTAACTACGGCTACACCTTC
cdr3_aa: CASSPPTATNYGYTF

j_call: TRBJ2-5
clone_size: NA
v_call: TRBV11-2
d_call: NA
cdr3_nt: TGTGCCAGCAGCTTAGAAAGGCACCAAGAGACCCAGTACTTC
cdr3_aa: CASSLERHQETQYF

j_call: TRBJ2-7
clone_size: NA
v_call: TRBV5-1
d_call: TRBD2
cdr3_nt: TGCGCCAGCAGCTTGACGGCTAGCGGTGGCCTCTCCGAGCAGTACTTC
cdr3_aa: CASSLTASGGLSEQYF

j_call: TRBJ1-1
clone_size: few
v_call: TRBV12-3/TRBV12-4
d_call: NA
cdr3_nt: TGTGCCAGCAGTTTACGCGGGGCGGGCACTGAAGCTTTCTTT
cdr3_aa: CASSLRGAGTEAFF

j_call: TRBJ2-1
clone_size: few
v_call: TRBV13
d_call: NA
cdr3_nt: TGTGCCAGCAGCTTCTACCAGGGGAGATACAATGAGCAGTTCTTC
cdr3_aa: CASSFYQGRYNEQFF

j_call: TRBJ2-7
clone_size: few
v_call: TRBV7-2
d_call: NA
cdr3_nt: TGTGCCAGCAGCTTAGACAGGTTAGGACAGCAGTACTTC
cdr3_aa: CASSLDRLGQQYF

j_call: TRBJ1-2
clone_size: NA
v_call: TRBV20-1
d_call: NA
cdr3_nt: TGCAGTGCTAGAGCGGGACCGACGACCTCCTTTGGCTACACCTTC
cdr3_aa: CSARAGPTTSFGYTF

j_call: TRBJ2-3
clone_size: NA
v_call: TRBV18
d_call: NA
cdr3_nt: TGTGCCAGCTCACCCAATGGGGAGGCCACAGATACGCAGTATTTT
cdr3_aa: CASSPNGEATDTQYF

j_call: TRBJ2-5
clone_size: few
v_call: TRBV7-2
d_call: TRBD2
cdr3_nt: TGTGCCAGCAGCTTAGAGGAGCGGCGGGGGGATCAAGAGACCCAGTACTTC
cdr3_aa: CASSLEERRGDQETQYF

j_call: TRBJ1-4
clone_size: NA
v_call: TRBV28
d_call: NA
cdr3_nt: TGTGCCAGCAGTCACAACTTGGCAACTAATGAAAAACTGTTTTTT
cdr3_aa: CASSHNLATNEKLFF